These 11 T cell receptor beta chains were all obtained from the same sample, sequenced in a study of blood T cell repertoires in COVID-19. TCRdb keeps only in-frame clones here, not all; method: immunoSEQ multiplex PCR. The sample records 62,000 or so clones, roughly three quarters being singletons. The sample was peripheral blood. Source of these receptors: a man between 60 and 75 years old with COVID-19, enrolled during active disease.

The chain recombines TRBV2 with TRBJ2-5; possibly TRBD2 for D (5 bases). The V end was cut by 7 bases, the J end by 3 bases, with 12 bases between. Germline loops: CDR1 SNHLY, CDR2 FYNNEI. This CDR3 is built from 13 residues. This CDR3 reads CASTMEREETQYF. DNA for the CDR3: TGTGCCAGCACAATGGAGAGGGAAGAGACCCAGTACTTC.

This chain joins TRBV5-1 and TRBJ2-5, with 7 nucleotides matching TRBD2. The trim removed 4 bases at V and 1 base at J, leaving 1 base unmatched. Germline V gene lookup returns CDR1 SGHRS and CDR2 YFSETQ. The CDR3 has 13 amino acids. The CDR3 region is CASSRTSQETQYF. CDR3 bases: TGCGCCAGCAGCCGGACTAGCCAAGAGACCCAGTACTTC.

The chain is built from TRBV19 and TRBJ2-7; no firm D call. V was pared by 9 bases and J by 6 bases, with 9 bases between. Germline assignment: CDR1 LNHDA and CDR2 SQIVND (reference sequence). This CDR3 spans 10 amino acids. The CDR3 nucleotides read TGTGCCAGCCGCCGAGGCGAGCAGTACTTC. Translating gives CASRRGEQYF.

The chain couples TRBV23-1 to TRBJ2-5; tentatively, D is TRBD2 (5 bases). TRBV23-1 is known as an ORF, though its function is uncertain. This CDR3 spans 15 amino acids. Trimming pared 1 base from V and 4 bases from J, leaving 13 bases between. The CDR3 bases are TGCGCCAGCAGTCAATGCACGTTTGGAGGAGAGACCCAGTACTTC. Translating gives CASSQCTFGGETQYF.

The chain couples TRBV11-3 to TRBJ1-2; possibly TRBD1 for D (5 bases). Trimming removed 3 bases at V and 5 bases at J, with 7 bases between. CDR1 SGHNT and CDR2 YENEEA come from the germline V gene. The CDR3 extends over 12 amino acids. DNA for the CDR3: TGTGCCAGCAGCTTTCAGGGATATGGCTACACCTTC. It encodes CASSFQGYGYTF.

J is TRBJ2-3 and V is TRBV11-2, with 8 bases fitting TRBD2. With V trimmed by 5 bases and J by 3 bases, 16 bases remained unmatched. CDR1 SGHAT and CDR2 FQNNGV come from the germline V gene. The CDR3 length is 18 residues. This CDR3 reads CASSTPPGSGSWTDTQYF. CDR3 DNA sequence: TGTGCCAGCAGCACACCCCCGGGGAGCGGGAGTTGGACAGATACGCAGTATTTT.

The chain links TRBV28 to TRBJ2-2; D may be TRBD2 (7 bases). CDR3 length: 14 residues. Trimming shortened V by 3 bases and J by 9 bases, and 14 bases separated the two germline ends. Germline V gene sequence: CDR1 MDHEN, CDR2 SYDVKM. The chain's CDR3 is CASSFEGGQRELFF. For the CDR3, the DNA is TGTGCCAGCAGTTTTGAGGGGGGGCAACGGGAGCTGTTTTTT.

V gene TRBV5-1 combines with J gene TRBJ1-2; the D gene is possibly TRBD1 (5 bases). The V end was cut by 1 base, the J end by 4 bases, with 11 bases between. The CDR3 has 14 residues. The germline V gene encodes CDR1 SGHRS and CDR2 YFSETQ. CDR3 nucleotides: TGCGCCAGCAGCTTGACCGGGGGTAGCTATGGCTACACCTTC. As protein: CASSLTGGSYGYTF.

The CDR3 DNA is TGTGCCAGCTACAGTGGAATGTCCGGGGAGCTGTTTTTT. It yields the protein CASYSGMSGELFF. The chain employs TRBV7-2 and TRBJ2-2; no reliable D call. Trimming stripped 8 bases from V and 6 bases from J, with 13 bases between. Germline V gene sequence: CDR1 SGHTA, CDR2 FQGNSA. This CDR3 has 13 residues.

The V and J genes are TRBV30 and TRBJ1-2, with a possible D match to TRBD1 (6 bases). Deletions cut 3 bases from V and 6 bases from J, with 23 bases between. The CDR3 consists of 16 residues. The germline V gene encodes CDR1 GTSNPN and CDR2 SVGIG (reference sequence). For the CDR3, the DNA is TGTGCCTGGAGCCTCACGTCCCCAGGACAGAGCGATGGCTACACCTTC. Translated: CAWSLTSPGQSDGYTF.

Only a few counts were recorded for this clone. The chain links TRBV28 to TRBJ2-7; D might be TRBD1 (6 bases). V lost 6 bases to trimming and J lost 5 bases, with 14 bases between them. CDR1 and CDR2 (germline): MDHEN, SYDVKM. The CDR3 spans 13 residues. The CDR3 loop is CASSSSGANEQYF. The DNA of the CDR3 is TGTGCCAGCAGCTCTTCAGGGGCCAACGAGCAGTACTTC.